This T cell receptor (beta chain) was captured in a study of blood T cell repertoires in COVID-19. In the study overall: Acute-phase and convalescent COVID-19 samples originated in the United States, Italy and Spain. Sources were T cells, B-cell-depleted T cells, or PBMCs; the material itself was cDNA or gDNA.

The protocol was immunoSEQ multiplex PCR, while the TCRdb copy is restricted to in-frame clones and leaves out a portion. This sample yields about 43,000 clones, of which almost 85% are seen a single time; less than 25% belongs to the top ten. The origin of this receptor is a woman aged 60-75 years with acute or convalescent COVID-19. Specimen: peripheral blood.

The CDR3 DNA follows: TGTGCCAGCAGCCAACCAACCCCGACAGAGAACTATGGCTACACCTTC. This encodes CASSQPTPTENYGYTF. This sequence joins TRBV4-2 and TRBJ1-2, with D perhaps matching TRBD1 (5 bases). The V gene lost 2 bases and the J gene lost 2 bases, with 15 bases spanning the gap. CDR1 and CDR2 (germline): LGHNA, YNFKEQ. CDR3 length: 16 amino acids.